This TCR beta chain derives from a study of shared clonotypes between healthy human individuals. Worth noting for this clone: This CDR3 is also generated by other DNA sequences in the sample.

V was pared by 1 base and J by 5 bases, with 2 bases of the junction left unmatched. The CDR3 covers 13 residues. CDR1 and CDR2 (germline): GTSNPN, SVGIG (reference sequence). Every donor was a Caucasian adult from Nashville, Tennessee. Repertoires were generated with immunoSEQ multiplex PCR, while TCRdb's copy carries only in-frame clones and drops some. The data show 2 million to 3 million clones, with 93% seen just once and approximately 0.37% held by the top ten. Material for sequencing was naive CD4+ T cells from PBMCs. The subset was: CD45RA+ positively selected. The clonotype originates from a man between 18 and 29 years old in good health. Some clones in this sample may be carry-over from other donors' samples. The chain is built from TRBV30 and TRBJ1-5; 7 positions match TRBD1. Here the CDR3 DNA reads TGTGCCTGGAGTGGACAGGGCGATCAGCCCCAGCATTTT. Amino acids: CAWSGQGDQPQHF.